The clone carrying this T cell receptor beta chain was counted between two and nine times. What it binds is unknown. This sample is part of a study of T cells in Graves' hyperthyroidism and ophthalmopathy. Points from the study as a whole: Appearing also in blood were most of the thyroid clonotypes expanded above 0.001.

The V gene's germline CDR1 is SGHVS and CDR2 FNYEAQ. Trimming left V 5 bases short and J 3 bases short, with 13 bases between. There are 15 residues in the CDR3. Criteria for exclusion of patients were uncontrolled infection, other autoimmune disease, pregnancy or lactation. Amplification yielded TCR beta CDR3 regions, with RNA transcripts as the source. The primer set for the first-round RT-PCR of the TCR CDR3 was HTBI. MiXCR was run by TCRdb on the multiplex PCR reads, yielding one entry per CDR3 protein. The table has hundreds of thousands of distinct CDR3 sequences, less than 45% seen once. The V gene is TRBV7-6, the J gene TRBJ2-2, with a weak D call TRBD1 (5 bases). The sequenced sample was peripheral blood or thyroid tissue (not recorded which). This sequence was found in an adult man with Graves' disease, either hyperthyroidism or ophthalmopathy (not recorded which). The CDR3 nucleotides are TGTGCCAGCAGCCAGGGTGGGTTCGACACCGGGGAGCTGTTTTTT. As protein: CASSQGGFDTGELFF.